Listed below are T cell receptor beta chains from one sample, sequenced in a study of early T cells in non-severe SARS-CoV-2 infection. TCRdb reanalysed the 5' RACE reads using MiXCR and keeps one entry per CDR3 protein. In the table there are tens of thousands of distinct CDR3 sequences, approximately 11% of which are singletons. Sequenced input: whole blood. All receptors come from an adult who was a healthcare worker with PCR-confirmed SARS-CoV-2 infection or an uninfected control (not recorded which). Both conserved end residues are part of each CDR3. A D gene is named only where the DNA matches it firmly. The size entry is marked missing in some rows and otherwise reads once, few, many or a size class.

clone size: few; D gene: -; V gene: TRBV5-1; J gene: TRBJ1-4; CDR3 DNA: TGCGCCAGCAGCTTGGGGACACGACGGGATGAAAAACTGTTTTTT; CDR3 protein: CASSLGTRRDEKLFF
clone size: many; D gene: -; V gene: TRBV18; J gene: TRBJ2-1; CDR3 DNA: TGTGCCAGCTCACCACTCGCCCGGACTCCAACCTACAATGAGCAGTTCTTC; CDR3 protein: CASSPLARTPTYNEQFF
clone size: many; D gene: -; V gene: TRBV7-9; J gene: TRBJ2-5; CDR3 DNA: TGTGCCAGCAGCTACCAGGAGACCCAGTACTTC; CDR3 protein: CASSYQETQYF
clone size: many; D gene: -; V gene: TRBV7-9; J gene: TRBJ2-7; CDR3 DNA: TGTGCCAGCAGCGGGGGACTTTACTACGAGCAGTACTTC; CDR3 protein: CASSGGLYYEQYF
clone size: many; D gene: -; V gene: TRBV7-2; J gene: TRBJ1-1; CDR3 DNA: TGTGCCAGCAGCACCCGAACCGGGGGAAAAACTGAAGCTTTCTTT; CDR3 protein: CASSTRTGGKTEAFF
clone size: many; D gene: -; V gene: TRBV5-1; J gene: TRBJ1-2; CDR3 DNA: TGCGCCAGCAGCTTGGATGGGGCGGGGACACGAACTAACTATGGCTACACCTTC; CDR3 protein: CASSLDGAGTRTNYGYTF
clone size: many; D gene: TRBD2; V gene: TRBV7-9; J gene: TRBJ2-1; CDR3 DNA: TGTGCCAGCAGCCGGAAAGCCGGAGTAGCGGGACTTCTCAATGAGCAGTTCTTC; CDR3 protein: CASSRKAGVAGLLNEQFF
clone size: many; D gene: TRBD1; V gene: TRBV3-1; J gene: TRBJ1-3; CDR3 DNA: TGTGCCAGCAGTCGACAGGGGACTGGAAACACCATATATTTT; CDR3 protein: CASSRQGTGNTIYF
clone size: many; D gene: TRBD2; V gene: TRBV5-1; J gene: TRBJ2-1; CDR3 DNA: TGCGCCAGCAGCCTAACTAGCGGGGGTTACAATGAGCAGTTCTTC; CDR3 protein: CASSLTSGGYNEQFF
clone size: many; D gene: -; V gene: TRBV20-1; J gene: TRBJ2-2; CDR3 DNA: TGCAGTGCTAGGGGACCGTACGACACCGGGGAGCTGTTTTTT; CDR3 protein: CSARGPYDTGELFF
clone size: many; D gene: -; V gene: TRBV27; J gene: TRBJ1-1; CDR3 DNA: TGTGCCAGCATGGAGGGTCGGGGCCGGAACACTGAAGCTTTCTTT; CDR3 protein: CASMEGRGRNTEAFF
clone size: many; D gene: TRBD1; V gene: TRBV7-9; J gene: TRBJ1-2; CDR3 DNA: TGTGCCAGCAGCCCCCCGGGACAGGAGTACTTCTATGGCTACACCTTC; CDR3 protein: CASSPPGQEYFYGYTF
clone size: few; D gene: TRBD2; V gene: TRBV20-1; J gene: TRBJ2-1; CDR3 DNA: TGCAGTGCTAGTACGACTAGCGGGGGTTACAATGAGCAGTTCTTC; CDR3 protein: CSASTTSGGYNEQFF
clone size: many; D gene: TRBD2; V gene: TRBV6-5; J gene: TRBJ2-7; CDR3 DNA: TGTGCCAGCTCAAGGACTAGCTCCTACGAGCAGTACTTC; CDR3 protein: CASSRTSSYEQYF
clone size: many; D gene: -; V gene: TRBV19; J gene: TRBJ1-5; CDR3 DNA: TGTGCCAGCAACCTACTTTGGCAGGGTAGTGTTGAGGGTCAGCCCCAGCATTTT; CDR3 protein: CASNLLWQGSVEGQPQHF
clone size: many; D gene: -; V gene: TRBV7-9; J gene: TRBJ2-5; CDR3 DNA: TGTGCCAGCAGCCCCCCCGGGGGGCAAGGAGAGACCCAGTACTTC; CDR3 protein: CASSPPGGQGETQYF
clone size: few; D gene: -; V gene: TRBV7-9; J gene: TRBJ2-7; CDR3 DNA: TGTGCCAGCAGCTCGGGCACAGAAGAAGCCTACGAGCAGTACTTC; CDR3 protein: CASSSGTEEAYEQYF
clone size: many; D gene: TRBD2; V gene: TRBV7-9; J gene: TRBJ2-1; CDR3 DNA: TGTGCCAGCAGCTTAGGTTTTCGCGGGGGGCTGTACAATGAGCAGTTCTTC; CDR3 protein: CASSLGFRGGLYNEQFF
clone size: many; D gene: -; V gene: TRBV5-1; J gene: TRBJ2-2; CDR3 DNA: TGCGCCAGCAGCTTGGAGGCTACTGGAACGAACACCGGGGAGCTGTTTTTT; CDR3 protein: CASSLEATGTNTGELFF
clone size: few; D gene: -; V gene: TRBV6-2/TRBV6-3; J gene: TRBJ1-2; CDR3 DNA: TGTGCCAGCAGTTTTTCGACCTATGGCTACACCTTC; CDR3 protein: CASSFSTYGYTF
clone size: few; D gene: -; V gene: TRBV7-9; J gene: TRBJ1-3; CDR3 DNA: TGTGCCAGCAGCCCCGGGGGCCCTCGAGACACCATATATTTT; CDR3 protein: CASSPGGPRDTIYF
clone size: many; D gene: TRBD2; V gene: TRBV6-1; J gene: TRBJ2-2; CDR3 DNA: TGTGCCAGCAGTGAATGGGTCATCGGACTAGGTGACACCGGGGAGCTGTTTTTT; CDR3 protein: CASSEWVIGLGDTGELFF
clone size: many; D gene: -; V gene: TRBV27; J gene: TRBJ1-6; CDR3 DNA: TGTGCCAGCAGGGGTTTCGGTAATTCACCCCTCCACTTT; CDR3 protein: CASRGFGNSPLHF
clone size: many; D gene: -; V gene: TRBV11-2; J gene: TRBJ1-1; CDR3 DNA: TGTGCCAGCAGCTTAGCCCCGGGGCAGCCCTCCGAAGCTTTCTTT; CDR3 protein: CASSLAPGQPSEAFF
clone size: -; D gene: TRBD1; V gene: TRBV25-1; J gene: TRBJ1-2; CDR3 DNA: TGTGCCAGCAGTGAATGGGGGCTGACAGGGACGCTTTCACGTTCTAACTATGGCTACACCTTC; CDR3 protein: CASSEWGLTGTLSRSNYGYTF
clone size: many; D gene: -; V gene: TRBV11-2; J gene: TRBJ2-7; CDR3 DNA: TGTGCCAGCAGCGTCGGGGGCGAGCAGTACTTC; CDR3 protein: CASSVGGEQYF
clone size: many; D gene: -; V gene: TRBV19; J gene: TRBJ2-7; CDR3 DNA: TGTGCCACTAGATTAGCGGCGGGTGCGGAGCAGTACTTC; CDR3 protein: CATRLAAGAEQYF